These 4 T cell receptor delta chains were sequenced from one sample in a study of gamma-delta chains in newborns, infants, children. TCRdb reran clone calling via CATT on the reads. The sample includes around 5,000 delta-chain clones, under 3% of them seen just once. Sequenced input: blood. Receptors were obtained from a child who was a newborn, infant or young child, either healthy, febrile or measles-vaccinated (not recorded which).

A note on this clone: This likely stems from a read error, as it lies one base from a far larger clone. This chain joins TRDV2 and TRDJ3; 12 bases align to TRDD3. CDR1 and CDR2 (germline): GEAIGNYY, EKD. The CDR3 extends over 18 amino acids. The DNA of the CDR3 is TGTGCCTGTGACAGTACTGGGGGATACTCCTGGGACACCCGACGGATGTTTTTC. Translated: CACDSTGGYSWDTRRMFF.

Points on this clone: A single base separates this from a much larger clone, so it may be a read error. CDR3 sequence reads: CACDPLPGDTDKLIF. The CDR3 nucleotides read TGTGCCTGTGACCCCCTACCGGGGGACACCGATAAACTCATCTTT. V is TRDV2 and J is TRDJ1, with D possibly being TRDD2 or TRDD3 (5 bases each). Germline V CDR1 and CDR2: GEAIGNYY, EKD. CDR3 size: 15 residues. V lost 3 bases, J lost 0 bases, and 13 bases lay in between.

This clone has only a few counts. Given a much more abundant clone one base away, this may be a read error. The same CDR3 arises from other DNA sequences in this sample as well. The chain joins TRDV2 to TRDJ3; 11 bases agree with TRDD3. Germline V lookup: CDR1 GEAIGNYY, CDR2 EKD. The CDR3 consists of 18 residues. Losses at the gene ends were 1 base for V and 2 bases for J; bases not matched to a gene: 3. The CDR3 sequence is CACDTGGYGTWDTRQMFF. The DNA for the CDR3 is TGTGCCTGTGACACTGGGGGATACGGCACCTGGGACACCCGACAGATGTTTTTC.

Sample share makes this clone medium-sized. The rearrangement uses TRDV2 and TRDJ1; 10 bases match TRDD3. In germline, CDR1 is GEAIGNYY, CDR2 EKD. The V and J ends lost 6 bases and 0 bases, in that order; junction bases with no gene match: 9. The CDR3 sequence is 16 residues long. Written as DNA, the CDR3 is TGTGCCTGTTTCGTACTGGGGGATCCCTACACCGATAAACTCATCTTT. Protein: CACFVLGDPYTDKLIF.